These 10 T cell receptor beta chains share one sample of origin, sequenced in a study of T-cell memory formation after mild COVID-19. TCRdb re-called the 5' RACE reads with MiXCR, one entry per CDR3 protein. The sample lists 550,000 to 650,000 distinct CDR3 sequences, 17% occurring once. Material: PBMCs or a T cell subset sorted from them (not recorded which). These receptor sequences come from an adult woman who had mild COVID-19 (a few samples of this study predate the infection). Cell type and time point are not known.

The genes are TRBV20-1 and TRBJ2-1; TRBD2 aligns across 13 bases. This CDR3 region has 16 residues. Unmatched junction bases numbered 3, after V lost 4 bases and J lost 0 bases. Germline assignment: CDR1 DFQATT and CDR2 SNEGSKA (reference sequence). CDR3 nucleotides: TGCAGTGCTAAGGGACTAGCGGGGATCTCCTACAATGAGCAGTTCTTC. It specifies CSAKGLAGISYNEQFF.

This clonotype was seen only a few times. The CDR3 ends on some other residue instead of the conserved phenylalanine or tryptophan, so this is likely a read error. The chain couples TRBV12-3 or TRBV12-4 to TRBJ2-1; D remains ambiguous. Trimming cost V 3 bases and J 8 bases, with 14 bases left between them. The length of the CDR3 is 14 residues. The CDR3 coding sequence is TGTGCCAGCAGTTTCAGACGGGCTGGCGATGAGCAGTTCTTA. It yields the protein CASSFRRAGDEQFL.

The rearrangement joins TRBV5-1 to TRBJ1-2; D is ambiguous. The CDR3 length is 12 residues. CDR1 is SGHRS and CDR2 is YFSETQ in the germline V gene. Trimming removed 5 bases at V and 5 bases at J, with 10 bases between. The CDR3 is CASSNLSYGYTF. CDR3 bases: TGCGCCAGCAGTAACTTATCGTATGGCTACACCTTC.

The J gene is TRBJ1-2, the V gene TRBV5-1; the match to TRBD1 covers 7 bases. CDR3 length: 13 amino acids. V lost 4 bases to trimming and J lost 7 bases; unmatched junction nucleotides: 7. Germline CDR1 and CDR2: SGHRS and YFSETQ. CDR3: CASSTTGDSGYTF. The DNA for the CDR3 is TGCGCCAGCAGCACCACAGGGGACTCTGGCTACACCTTC.

This clonotype was counted a few times. V is TRBV11-2 and J is TRBJ1-1; D unclear. CDR3 length equals 15 residues. Trimming shortened V by 1 base and J by 0 bases, and 9 bases separated the two germline ends. CDR1 SGHAT and CDR2 FQNNGV come from the germline V gene. CDR3 loop: CASSLVAVMNTEAFF. The CDR3 DNA is TGTGCCAGCAGCTTAGTGGCAGTTATGAACACTGAAGCTTTCTTT.

This chain uses TRBV27 with TRBJ1-1; D is perhaps TRBD1 (5 bases). This CDR3 comprises 16 residues. Germline CDR1 reads MNHEY; CDR2 reads SMNVEV (reference sequence). Between the trimmed V and J ends, which lost 7 bases and 1 base, there was a span of 19 bases. The chain's CDR3 is CASTQVRLGTNTEAFF. DNA for the CDR3: TGTGCCAGCACCCAAGTGCGGCTGGGGACGAACACTGAAGCTTTCTTT.

This clonotype has at least ten counts. The gene calls are TRBV20-1 and TRBJ2-3; D is uncertain. Trimming took off 1 base at V and 0 bases at J, with 14 bases between the two ends. Germline lookup yields CDR1 DFQATT and CDR2 SNEGSKA (reference sequence). This CDR3 spans 16 amino acids. The CDR3 protein is CSARAGEVTSTDTQYF. In nucleotides, the CDR3 is TGCAGTGCTAGAGCTGGCGAGGTGACTAGCACAGATACGCAGTATTTT.

The chain combines TRBV7-9 with TRBJ2-5, with no clear D. The CDR3 is 13 amino acids. V lost 5 bases, J lost 3 bases, and 10 bases lay in between. The germline gives CDR1 SEHNR, CDR2 FQNEAQ (reference sequence). This chain's CDR3 is CASSHTPEETQYF. The CDR3, as DNA: TGTGCCAGCAGCCACACGCCGGAAGAGACCCAGTACTTC.

This clonotype was recorded at least ten times. This chain uses TRBV11-2 with TRBJ1-1; unclear D gene. CDR1 and CDR2 from the germline V gene are SGHAT and FQNNGV. V lost 2 bases, J lost 7 bases, and 8 bases lay in between. The CDR3 has 12 residues. DNA of the CDR3: TGTGCCAGCAGCTTAAGGGCCCTTGAAGCTTTCTTT. Residues: CASSLRALEAFF.

The sample holds many counts of this clonotype. The J gene is TRBJ2-3, the V gene TRBV7-6, with 12 positions matching TRBD1. This CDR3 comprises 19 residues. CDR1 is SGHVS, CDR2 FNYEAQ, per germline. J gave up 3 bases and V 5 bases, and 15 bases lay outside the gene matches. CDR3 loop: CASSLIPHRDRGRTDTQYF. CDR3 bases: TGTGCCAGCAGCCTAATCCCACACCGGGACAGGGGGCGAACAGATACGCAGTATTTT. Using reference TRBV7-6 and TRBJ2-3 for the parts outside the CDR3, the full variable domain is GAGVSQSPRYKVTKRGQDVALRCDPISGHVSLYWYRQALGQGPEFLTYFNYEAQQDKSGLPNDRFSAERPEGSISTLTIQRTEQRDSAMYRCASSLIPHRDRGRTDTQYFGPGTRLTVL.